These 23 T cell receptor beta chains share one sample of origin, sequenced in a study of T cell responses to AZD1222 COVID-19 vaccine. TCRdb keeps only in-frame clones here, not all; method: immunoSEQ multiplex PCR. This table holds about 160,000 clones, around 94% found once. Sequencing was performed on peripheral blood, taken 28 days after the second AZD1222 dose. The receptor set was obtained from an adult who received the AZD1222 COVID-19 vaccine.

The chain combines TRBV6-5 with TRBJ2-5; possibly TRBD1 for D (5 bases). Germline-derived CDR1 and CDR2 are MNHEY and SVGAGI. Trimming removed 2 bases from V and 5 bases from J, with 12 bases in between. CDR3 size: 14 residues. The CDR3 reads CASSYGAAVETQYF. CDR3 bases: TGTGCCAGCAGTTACGGGGCGGCAGTGGAGACCCAGTACTTC.

The chain combines TRBV5-1 with TRBJ1-2; TRBD1 matches 8 bases. CDR3 size: 14 residues. Per germline, CDR1 SGHRS and CDR2 YFSETQ. The J segment lost 10 bases and the V segment lost 0 bases, leaving 8 bases of the junction unmatched. In nucleotides, the CDR3 is TGCGCCAGCAGCTTGGCATTGGGACAGGAGGACTACACCTTC. This gives the protein CASSLALGQEDYTF.

The V gene is TRBV10-3, the J gene TRBJ1-4; no firm D call. Germline V gene lookup returns CDR1 ENHRY and CDR2 SYGVKD. This CDR3 contains 15 residues. With 3 bases removed from V and 5 bases from J, the gap between germline ends came to 13 bases. This chain's CDR3 is CAISDAKAPNEKLFF. The CDR3, as DNA: TGTGCCATCAGTGATGCCAAGGCTCCAAATGAAAAACTGTTTTTT.

This clone showed up just once. The gene calls are TRBV6-2 or TRBV6-3 and TRBJ1-5; 8 positions match TRBD1. In germline, CDR1 is MNHEY, CDR2 SVGEGT. The CDR3 spans 15 residues. Trimming cost V 5 bases and J 7 bases; bases outside gene matches: 10. The CDR3 loop reads CASSDRTGRGQPQHF. The CDR3 nucleotides are TGTGCCAGCAGTGACCGGACAGGGAGAGGACAGCCCCAGCATTTT.

The rearrangement joins TRBV7-2 to TRBJ2-1; TRBD2 matches at 9 bases. The CDR3 covers 14 residues. V lost 6 bases, J lost 8 bases, and 8 bases stayed unmatched. CDR1 and CDR2 from the germline V gene are SGHTA and FQGNSA. CDR3 in DNA: TGTGCCAGCAGGGTGGCGGGAGGGACGGATGAGCAGTTCTTC. Translation: CASRVAGGTDEQFF.

This clone appeared a single time. The chain couples TRBV19 to TRBJ1-4, with D possibly TRBD1 on 5 matching bases. Germline V CDR1 and CDR2: LNHDA, SQIVND (reference sequence). The CDR3 is made up of 14 amino acids. Trimming left V 8 bases short and J 4 bases short, with 14 bases between. CDR3 protein: CASGPGRINEKLFF. In nucleotides, the CDR3 is TGTGCCAGTGGACCGGGACGGATTAATGAAAAACTGTTTTTT.

The chain has TRBV7-9 and TRBJ2-7; perhaps TRBD1 as D (6 bases). Trimming shortened V by 5 bases and J by 2 bases, and 16 bases separated the two germline ends. This CDR3 region has 15 residues. CDR1 SEHNR and CDR2 FQNEAQ come from the germline V gene (reference sequence). The CDR3 region is CASSPAWGPPYEQYF. The CDR3 nucleotides are TGTGCCAGCAGCCCCGCGTGGGGGCCGCCCTACGAGCAGTACTTC.

The rearrangement links TRBV18 to TRBJ1-1; D uncertain. Trimming left V 4 bases short and J 4 bases short, with 10 bases between. Germline V lookup: CDR1 KGHSH, CDR2 LQKENI. This CDR3 comprises 13 residues. The CDR3 region has the DNA TGTGCCAGCTCACGGGAAGTGACCACTGAAGCTTTCTTT. Its translation: CASSREVTTEAFF.

The J gene is TRBJ2-7, the V gene TRBV3-1 (or the pseudogene TRBV3-2), with 9 bases identical to TRBD1. CDR1 and CDR2 from the germline V gene are LGHDT and YNNKEL (reference sequence). The CDR3 contains 15 residues. With V trimmed by 0 bases and J by 6 bases, 6 bases remained unmatched. The CDR3 sequence is CASSQDRTGVLEQYF. The CDR3 DNA sequence: TGTGCCAGCAGCCAAGATAGGACAGGGGTCCTCGAGCAGTACTTC.

Concerning this clone: Other DNA sequences of this sample code for an identical CDR3. The J gene is TRBJ2-7, the V gene TRBV28, with 9 nucleotides matching TRBD2. The CDR3 has 17 residues. CDR1 and CDR2 from the germline V gene are MDHEN and SYDVKM. J lost 2 bases, V lost 5 bases, and 13 bases had no gene match. CDR3 protein: CASSTDTWTSATYEQYF. In nucleotides, the CDR3 is TGTGCCAGCAGTACAGACACCTGGACTAGCGCGACCTACGAGCAGTACTTC.

This clone appeared a single time. The chain links TRBV6-2 or TRBV6-3 to TRBJ1-2, with 7 bases fitting TRBD1. This CDR3 spans 15 amino acids. The ends lost 6 bases at V and 2 bases at J; junction bases unmatched: 9. Germline CDR1 MNHEY, CDR2 SVGEGT. In DNA, the CDR3 is TGTGCCAGCAGCTCCCGAAGGGGGCCGAACTATGGCTACACCTTC. This gives the protein CASSSRRGPNYGYTF.

The sample holds one count of this clone. CDR3 loop: CATSRAGDTQYF. CDR3 nucleotides: TGTGCCACCAGCAGAGCTGGAGATACGCAGTATTTT. V gene TRBV15 combines with J gene TRBJ2-3, with D hard to call. The V gene's germline CDR1 is LNHNV and CDR2 YYDKDF (reference sequence). The CDR3 is made up of 12 amino acids. V was shortened by 1 base and J by 5 bases, with 4 bases between the two germline ends.

In DNA form, the CDR3 reads TGTGCCAGCAGTCAAAGAAATGGCAATCAGCCCCAGCATTTT. This sequence encodes CASSQRNGNQPQHF. The chain recombines TRBV2 with TRBJ1-5; D not resolved. Trimming pared 5 bases from V and 2 bases from J, leaving 10 bases between. CDR1 is SNHLY and CDR2 is FYNNEI in the germline V gene. The CDR3 extends over 14 amino acids.

This chain uses TRBV30 with TRBJ2-7; tentatively, D is TRBD1 (6 bases). Germline V gene data show CDR1 as GTSNPN and CDR2 as SVGIG (reference sequence). The CDR3 totals 12 residues. Between the trimmed V and J ends, which lost 2 bases and 7 bases, there was a span of 12 bases. The CDR3 DNA sequence: TGTGCCTGGAGTTACAGGGTAGGGGAGCAGTACTTC. It is translated as CAWSYRVGEQYF.

The rearrangement links TRBV27 to TRBJ2-7; no definite D call. The germline V gene has CDR1 MNHEY and CDR2 SMNVEV (reference sequence). Trimming took 5 bases from V and 3 from J, leaving 5 bases between them. The CDR3 extends over 11 amino acids. The CDR3 protein is CASSPNYEQYF. The CDR3 region has the DNA TGTGCCAGCAGTCCCAACTACGAGCAGTACTTC.

On this clone: The conserved phenylalanine or tryptophan is not found at the CDR3 terminus, so this likely reflects a read error. Because the CDR3's place on the DNA is in doubt, the DNA is left out and the CDR3 is given as listed by TCRdb. The chain combines TRBV5-4 with TRBJ1-1; TRBD1 was called by the table and not checked on the DNA. Germline assignment: CDR1 SGHNT and CDR2 YYREEE (reference sequence). The CDR3 length is 12 residues, termini included. The CDR3 loop reads CASSFDRNSIVV.

J is TRBJ2-5 and V is TRBV3-1 (or the pseudogene TRBV3-2); maybe TRBD1 (6 bases). Germline V gives CDR1 LGHDT, CDR2 YNNKEL (reference sequence). V lost 6 bases and J 2 bases, leaving 16 bases between the germline ends. This CDR3 is 15 amino acids long. The CDR3 sequence: CASSLTGFSQETQYF. Here the CDR3 DNA reads TGTGCCAGCAGTCTTACAGGGTTCTCACAAGAGACCCAGTACTTC.

This chain links TRBV30 with TRBJ1-4; D gene unclear. This CDR3 has 13 amino acids. CDR1 GTSNPN and CDR2 SVGIG come from the germline V gene (reference sequence). The V end was cut by 0 bases, the J end by 8 bases, with 10 bases between. CDR3 nucleotide sequence: TGTGCCTGGAGTGTGCTAGATGGCGAAAAACTGTTTTTT. It translates to CAWSVLDGEKLFF.

The count of this clone is one. V is TRBV5-1 and J is TRBJ1-4, with D uncertain. V was trimmed by 3 bases and J by 0 bases, leaving 12 bases between them. Germline lookup yields CDR1 SGHRS and CDR2 YFSETQ. The CDR3 totals 16 residues. The CDR3 coding sequence is TGCGCCAGCAGCTCGGGTTTTTTAACAACTAATGAAAAACTGTTTTTT. It specifies CASSSGFLTTNEKLFF. The entire variable domain, with the rest obtained from reference TRBV5-1 and TRBJ1-4, is as follows: KAGVTQTPRYLIKTRGQQVTLSCSPISGHRSVSWYQQTPGQGLQFLFEYFSETQRNKGNFPGRFSGRQFSNSRSEMNVSTLELGDSALYLCASSSGFLTTNEKLFFGSGTQLSVL.

J is TRBJ1-1 and V is TRBV29-1, with 8 nucleotides matching TRBD1. V was clipped by 4 bases and J by 7 bases; unmatched bases: 8. The CDR3 totals 13 residues. From germline, CDR1 is SQVTM and CDR2 ANQGSEA. The CDR3: CSVGGRGLGEAFF. CDR3 coding DNA: TGCAGCGTTGGAGGCAGGGGGCTCGGTGAAGCTTTCTTT.

The rearrangement links TRBV7-2 to TRBJ1-5; D is unclear. The CDR3 has 14 residues. Germline CDR1 is SGHTA and CDR2 is FQGNSA. Trimming took off 2 bases at V and 3 bases at J, with 8 bases between the two ends. CDR3 in DNA: TGTGCCAGCAGCTTACAGTCAGTCAATCAGCCCCAGCATTTT. It specifies CASSLQSVNQPQHF.

The rearrangement uses TRBV4-1 and TRBJ2-7; D is unresolved. This CDR3 has 16 residues. The V and J ends lost 0 bases and 6 bases respectively, with 18 bases between them. Germline values: CDR1 MGHRA, CDR2 YSYEKL. The CDR3 DNA follows: TGCGCCAGCAGCCAAGAAGCCGGGTCGACCACTCTCGAGCAGTACTTC. As protein: CASSQEAGSTTLEQYF.

The chain is built from TRBV15 and TRBJ1-4; D may be TRBD1 (6 bases). CDR3 length equals 14 residues. CDR1 is LNHNV and CDR2 is YYDKDF in the germline V gene (reference sequence). Trimming removed 4 bases at V and 4 bases at J, with 10 bases between. In nucleotides, the CDR3 is TGTGCCACCAGCACGACAGGCTATAATGAAAAACTGTTTTTT. Amino acids: CATSTTGYNEKLFF.